The source of this TCR beta chain is a study of blood T cells in healthy people across ages. Study-level findings and limits: Naive T cell percentage and TCR beta diversity correlated strongly.

Trimming took 1 base from V and 9 from J; bases not matched to a gene: 7. CDR1 and CDR2 from the germline V gene are MGHDK and SYGVNS. This CDR3 is 14 amino acids long. This clonotype has a count of ten or more. Its antigen remains unknown. The authors ran a second PCR of 7 to 11 cycles using a sample-barcoded 5' primer and a J-beta primer mix. Each TCR beta cDNA got a 12-nucleotide random molecular identifier. MiXCR, run by TCRdb on the 5' RACE reads, gives a single entry per CDR3 protein. This table has roughly 650,000 distinct CDR3 sequences, about 30% appearing once. Each individual donor underwent a draw of about 9.1 milliliters of peripheral blood. Total RNA extracted from each sample amounted to at least 5.5 micrograms.

The V and J genes are TRBV25-1 and TRBJ2-7, with 9 bases matching TRBD2. The receptor's source is a woman of 80 years or more in good health. The material sequenced was blood. The CDR3 is CASSEFVAGAGQYF. The CDR3 DNA reads TGTGCCAGCAGTGAATTCGTAGCGGGGGCAGGGCAGTACTTC.